The sequence of this T cell receptor (beta chain) was determined in a study of regulatory T cells in long-lasting Graves disease. Assembly of TCR beta libraries relied on iRepertoire HTBI primers together with Arm-PCR of CDR3 regions. In the original processing: Detected in the samples were over 55 TRBV and over twelve TRBJ segments. TCRdb reanalysed the multiplex PCR reads using MiXCR and keeps one entry per CDR3 protein. It is TCRdb's table, rather than the study itself, that gives the V and J calls and clone size. This table holds 450,000 to 600,000 distinct CDR3 sequences, 13% found once. Time point indicated: newly diagnosed GD, antithyroid drugs for less than 3 months. PBMC-extracted RNA yielded the TCR library. Deletions cut 4 bases from V and 3 bases from J, with 13 bases between. The germline V gene has CDR1 SEHNR and CDR2 FQNEAQ (reference sequence). The CDR3 totals 14 residues. These data were also filed under a second study, of T cells in Graves' hyperthyroidism and ophthalmopathy.

The clonotype originates from a man between 25 and 39 years old with Graves disease. This chain uses TRBV7-9 with TRBJ2-7; TRBD2 is a possible D gene (5 bases). Source: peripheral blood mononuclear cells (PBMCs), taken at new diagnosis, from a patient treated with antithyroid drugs. In DNA, the CDR3 is TGTGCCAGCAGCTCCGGGGTAGGTGTCTACGAGCAGTACTTC. It yields the protein CASSSGVGVYEQYF.